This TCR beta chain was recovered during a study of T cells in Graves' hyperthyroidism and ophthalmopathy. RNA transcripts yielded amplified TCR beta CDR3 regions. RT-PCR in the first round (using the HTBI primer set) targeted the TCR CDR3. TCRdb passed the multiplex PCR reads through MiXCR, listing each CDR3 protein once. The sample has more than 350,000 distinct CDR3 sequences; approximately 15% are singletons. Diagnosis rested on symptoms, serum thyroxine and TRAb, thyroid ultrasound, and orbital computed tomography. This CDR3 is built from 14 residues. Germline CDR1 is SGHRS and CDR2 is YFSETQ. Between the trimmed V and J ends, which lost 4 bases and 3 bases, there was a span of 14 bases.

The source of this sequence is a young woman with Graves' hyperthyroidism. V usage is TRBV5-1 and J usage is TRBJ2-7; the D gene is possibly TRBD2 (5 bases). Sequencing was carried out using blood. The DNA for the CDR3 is TGCGCCAGCAGCGTGGAGGACCTGGGCTACGAGCAGTACTTC. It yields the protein CASSVEDLGYEQYF.